This is a list of T cell receptor beta chains from one sample in a study of blood T cell repertoires in COVID-19. Assay used: immunoSEQ multiplex PCR; TCRdb lists only in-frame clones, some missing. Of 280,000 or so clones in the sample, 70% to 90% were seen once. The sample consisted of peripheral blood. Receptors were obtained from an older woman with acute or convalescent COVID-19. CDR3s include the opening cysteine and the closing phenylalanine or tryptophan. The order of the fields is clone size, J gene, D gene, V gene, CDR3 protein, CDR3 DNA. A D gene is named only where the DNA matches it firmly. Size is stated for part of the rows, as once, few or many counts, or as a class when the clone is expanded.

. | TRBJ1-2 | . | TRBV6-2/TRBV6-3 | CASSHGGGGYTF | TGTGCCAGCAGCCACGGTGGGGGCGGCTACACCTTC
. | TRBJ2-1 | TRBD2 | TRBV27 | CASSLLAYNEQFF | TGTGCCAGCAGCCTACTAGCGTACAATGAGCAGTTCTTC
. | TRBJ1-5 | TRBD1 | TRBV15 | CATNPDRGHQPQHF | TGTGCCACCAACCCGGACAGGGGCCATCAGCCCCAGCATTTT
few | TRBJ1-4 | . | TRBV28 | CASSSQTELNEKLFF | TGTGCCAGCAGCTCTCAGACAGAACTTAATGAAAAACTGTTTTTT
. | TRBJ1-2 | . | TRBV30 | CAWSNRRGYTF | TGTGCCTGGAGTAACCGGCGGGGCTACACCTTC
. | TRBJ2-7 | . | TRBV7-8 | CASSLGGGTAFYEQYF | TGTGCCAGCAGCTTAGGAGGGGGGACAGCCTTCTACGAGCAGTACTTC
. | TRBJ2-5 | . | TRBV24-1 | CATSALGGDGTQYF | TGTGCCACCAGTGCCCTTGGAGGGGATGGGACCCAGTACTTC
. | TRBJ2-7 | . | TRBV6-6 | CASRQGSYEQYF | TGTGCCAGCAGGCAGGGCTCCTACGAGCAGTACTTC
. | TRBJ2-2 | TRBD1 | TRBV4-3 | CASSQDIGAGQGTGELFF | TGCGCCAGCAGCCAAGATATTGGTGCGGGACAGGGCACCGGGGAGCTGTTTTTT
. | TRBJ1-2 | . | TRBV5-5 | CASGFWLYGNYGYTF | TGTGCCAGCGGTTTTTGGCTGTATGGTAACTATGGCTACACCTTC
. | TRBJ1-1 | . | TRBV7-9 | CASSLAEVTNTEAFF | TGTGCCAGCAGCTTAGCTGAGGTGACGAACACTGAAGCTTTCTTT
. | TRBJ1-5 | TRBD1 | TRBV7-9 | CASSSGQGNSGQPQHF | TGTGCCAGCAGCTCCGGACAGGGTAATTCGGGTCAGCCCCAGCATTTT
once | TRBJ1-2 | . | TRBV5-1 | CASSRTDTNYGYTF | TGCGCCAGCAGCCGGACAGACACTAACTATGGCTACACCTTC
. | TRBJ1-1 | TRBD1 | TRBV19 | CASSIRGHGTEAFF | TGTGCCAGTAGTATCAGGGGGCATGGCACTGAAGCTTTCTTT
. | TRBJ1-1 | . | TRBV28 | CASFRTEAFF | TGTGCCAGCTTCAGGACTGAAGCTTTCTTT
. | TRBJ1-4 | TRBD1 | TRBV4-2 | CASSQDRGSNEKLFF | TGTGCCAGCAGCCAAGACAGGGGGTCTAATGAAAAACTGTTTTTT
. | TRBJ1-5 | . | TRBV28 | CASSLLRGGNQPQHF | TGTGCCAGCAGTTTATTAAGGGGCGGAAATCAGCCCCAGCATTTT